The entry that follows covers one T cell receptor (beta chain) sequence. Its antigen is not known. Looked up from germline, CDR1 is MNHNS and CDR2 is SASEGT. Between the trimmed V and J ends, which lost 3 bases and 7 bases, there was a span of 16 bases. The CDR3 has 15 amino acids. TCRdb re-called the reads with MiXCR, one entry per CDR3 protein. The data hold roughly 500,000 distinct CDR3 sequences, with roughly 42% observed a single time. The data originate from a study of T cell repertoires in cytomegalovirus infection. As for the study in general: Selected CMV epitopes included recently identified HLA-C-restricted ones as well as well-studied HLA-B-restricted ones. Public TCR beta signatures indicated both CMV infection and matching HLA type. Whole-study findings and limits: Dominant in the ex vivo response were TCR beta clonotypes restricted by HLA-C and specific for CMV. Cumulative public TCR beta family frequency identified CMV carriers with the relevant HLA.

The clonotype originates from a human donor in good health (CMV status not recorded). Some clones in this sample may be carry-over from other donors' samples. The material was cultured PBMCs, obtained from culture after CMV antigen stimulation. The gene calls are TRBV6-1 and TRBJ2-1; no definite D call. The CDR3, as DNA: TGTGCCAGCAGTGACAGCGCCCGAATCAGGAATGAGCAGTTCTTC. It encodes CASSDSARIRNEQFF.